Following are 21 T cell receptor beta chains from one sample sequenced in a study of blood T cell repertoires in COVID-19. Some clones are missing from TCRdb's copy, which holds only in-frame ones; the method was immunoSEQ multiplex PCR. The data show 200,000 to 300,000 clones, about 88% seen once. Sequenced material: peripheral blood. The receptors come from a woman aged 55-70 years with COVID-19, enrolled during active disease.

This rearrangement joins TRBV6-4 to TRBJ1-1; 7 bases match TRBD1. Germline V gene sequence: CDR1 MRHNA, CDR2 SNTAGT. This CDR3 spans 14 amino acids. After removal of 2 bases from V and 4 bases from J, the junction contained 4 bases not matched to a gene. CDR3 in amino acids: CASSDRGQCTEAFF. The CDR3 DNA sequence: TGTGCCAGCAGTGACAGGGGGCAATGCACTGAAGCTTTCTTT.

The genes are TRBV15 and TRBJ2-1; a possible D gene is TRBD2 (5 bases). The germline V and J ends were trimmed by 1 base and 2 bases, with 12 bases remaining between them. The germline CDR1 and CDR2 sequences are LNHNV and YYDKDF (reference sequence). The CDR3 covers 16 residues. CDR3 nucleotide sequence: TGTGCCACCAGCAGAGTTTCCGGGGTGGCCTACAATGAGCAGTTCTTC. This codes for CATSRVSGVAYNEQFF.

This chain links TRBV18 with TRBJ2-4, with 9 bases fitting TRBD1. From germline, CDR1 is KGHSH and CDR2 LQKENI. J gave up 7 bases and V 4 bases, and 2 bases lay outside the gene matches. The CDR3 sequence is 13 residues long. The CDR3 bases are TGTGCCAGCTCACTAGACAGGGGGAACATTCAGTACTTC. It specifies CASSLDRGNIQYF.

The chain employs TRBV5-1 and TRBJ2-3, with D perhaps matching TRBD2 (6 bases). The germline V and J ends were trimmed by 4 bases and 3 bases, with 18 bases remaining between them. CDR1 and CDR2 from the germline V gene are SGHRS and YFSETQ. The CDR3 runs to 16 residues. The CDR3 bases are TGCGCCAGCAGCCGCATTTCGGGACTCGGGACAGATACGCAGTATTTT. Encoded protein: CASSRISGLGTDTQYF.

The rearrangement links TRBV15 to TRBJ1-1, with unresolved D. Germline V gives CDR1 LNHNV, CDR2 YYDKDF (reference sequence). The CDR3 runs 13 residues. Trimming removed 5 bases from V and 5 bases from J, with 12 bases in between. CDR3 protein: CATSERRSTEAFF. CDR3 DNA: TGTGCCACCAGCGAACGCCGGTCGACTGAAGCTTTCTTT. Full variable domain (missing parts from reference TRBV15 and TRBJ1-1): DAMVIQNPRYQVTQFGKPVTLSCSQTLNHNVMYWYQQKSSQAPKLLFHYYDKDFNNEADTPDNFQSRRPNTSFCFLDIRSPGLGDTAMYLCATSERRSTEAFFGQGTRLTVV.

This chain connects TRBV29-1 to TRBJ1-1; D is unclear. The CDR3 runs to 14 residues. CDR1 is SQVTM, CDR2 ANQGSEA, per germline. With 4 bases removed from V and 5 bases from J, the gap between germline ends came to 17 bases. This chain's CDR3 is CSVAGMWGGTEAFF. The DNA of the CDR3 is TGCAGCGTTGCGGGTATGTGGGGAGGAACTGAAGCTTTCTTT.

The CDR3 DNA follows: TGCGCCAGCAGCGTGGACAGGATCTCTGGAAACACCATATATTTT. It encodes CASSVDRISGNTIYF. The V call is TRBV5-1, the J call TRBJ1-3; 7 nucleotides align to TRBD1. Germline CDR1 SGHRS, CDR2 YFSETQ. CDR3 length: 15 residues. The junction had 4 bases not matched to a gene; V was cut back by 4 bases and J by 0 bases.

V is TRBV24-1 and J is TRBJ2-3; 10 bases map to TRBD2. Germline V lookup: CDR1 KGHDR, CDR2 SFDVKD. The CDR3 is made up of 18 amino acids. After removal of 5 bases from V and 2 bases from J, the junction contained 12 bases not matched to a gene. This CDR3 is CATSVPSGSPRNTDTQYF. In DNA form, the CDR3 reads TGTGCCACCAGTGTTCCTAGCGGGAGCCCAAGGAACACAGATACGCAGTATTTT.

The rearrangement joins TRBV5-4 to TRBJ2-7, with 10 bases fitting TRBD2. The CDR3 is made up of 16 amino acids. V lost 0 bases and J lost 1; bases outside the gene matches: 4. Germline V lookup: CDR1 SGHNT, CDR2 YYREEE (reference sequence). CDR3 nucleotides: TGTGCCAGCAGCTTGGTAATAGCGGGAGGTTCCTACGAGCAGTACTTC. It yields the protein CASSLVIAGGSYEQYF.

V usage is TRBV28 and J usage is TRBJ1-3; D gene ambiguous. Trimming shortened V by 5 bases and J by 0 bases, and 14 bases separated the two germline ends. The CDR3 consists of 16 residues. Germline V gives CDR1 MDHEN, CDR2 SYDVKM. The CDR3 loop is CASSTTPWSSGNTIYF. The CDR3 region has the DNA TGTGCCAGCAGTACAACCCCATGGAGCTCTGGAAACACCATATATTTT.

Here the CDR3 DNA reads TGTGCCTGGTTAAACTATGGCTACACCTTC. This sequence encodes CAWLNYGYTF. This sequence joins TRBV30 and TRBJ1-2; the D is unclear. Germline assignment: CDR1 GTSNPN and CDR2 SVGIG (reference sequence). This CDR3 comprises 10 residues. The V end was cut by 5 bases, the J end by 2 bases, with 3 bases between.

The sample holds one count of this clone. DNA of the CDR3: TGTGCCAGCAGCCACGGCGCCGGCGGGACAGGGAAGGAGACCCAGTACTTC. It yields the protein CASSHGAGGTGKETQYF. This sequence joins TRBV7-2 and TRBJ2-5, with TRBD1 identical over 9 bases. The germline CDR1 and CDR2 sequences are SGHTA and FQGNSA. The CDR3 has 17 amino acids. V trimming: 5 bases; J trimming: 5 bases; junction bases outside the gene matches: 15.

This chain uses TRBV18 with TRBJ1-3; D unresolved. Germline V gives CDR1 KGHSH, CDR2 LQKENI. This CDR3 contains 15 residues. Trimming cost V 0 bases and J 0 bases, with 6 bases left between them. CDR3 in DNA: TGTGCCAGCTCACCACCACCGAGCTCTGGAAACACCATATATTTT. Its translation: CASSPPPSSGNTIYF.

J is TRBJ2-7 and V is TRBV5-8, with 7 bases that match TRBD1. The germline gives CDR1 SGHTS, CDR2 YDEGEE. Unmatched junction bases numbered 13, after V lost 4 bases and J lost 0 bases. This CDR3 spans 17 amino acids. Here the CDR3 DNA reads TGTGCCAGCAGCAAAGACAGGGATCCCCTGGGCTCCTACGAGCAGTACTTC. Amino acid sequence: CASSKDRDPLGSYEQYF.

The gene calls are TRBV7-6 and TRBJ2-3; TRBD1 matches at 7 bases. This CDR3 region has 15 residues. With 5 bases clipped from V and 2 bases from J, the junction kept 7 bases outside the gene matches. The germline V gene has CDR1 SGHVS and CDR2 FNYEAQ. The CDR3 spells CASSQTGTDTDTQYF. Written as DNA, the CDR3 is TGTGCCAGCAGCCAGACCGGGACAGACACAGATACGCAGTATTTT. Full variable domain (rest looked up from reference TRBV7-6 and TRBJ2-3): GAGVSQSPRYKVTKRGQDVALRCDPISGHVSLYWYRQALGQGPEFLTYFNYEAQQDKSGLPNDRFSAERPEGSISTLTIQRTEQRDSAMYRCASSQTGTDTDTQYFGPGTRLTVL.

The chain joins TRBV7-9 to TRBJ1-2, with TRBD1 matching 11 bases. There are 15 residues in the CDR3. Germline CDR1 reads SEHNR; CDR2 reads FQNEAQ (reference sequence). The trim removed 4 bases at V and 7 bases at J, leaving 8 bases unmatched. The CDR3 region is CASSSLRDRGGGYTF. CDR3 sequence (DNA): TGTGCCAGCAGCTCCCTCCGGGACAGGGGGGGTGGCTACACCTTC.

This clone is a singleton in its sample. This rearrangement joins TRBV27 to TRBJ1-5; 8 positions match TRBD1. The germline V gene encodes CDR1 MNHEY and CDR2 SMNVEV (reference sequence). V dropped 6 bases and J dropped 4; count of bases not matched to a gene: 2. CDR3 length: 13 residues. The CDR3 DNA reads TGTGCCAGCAGCAACAGGGGGAATCAGCCCCAGCATTTT. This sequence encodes CASSNRGNQPQHF.

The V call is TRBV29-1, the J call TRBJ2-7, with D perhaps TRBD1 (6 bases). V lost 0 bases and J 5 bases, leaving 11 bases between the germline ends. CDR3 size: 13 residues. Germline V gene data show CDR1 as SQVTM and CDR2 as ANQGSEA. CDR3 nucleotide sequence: TGCAGCGTTGAAGATTCAGGGGTGGACGAGCAGTACTTC. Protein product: CSVEDSGVDEQYF.

The CDR3 spells CASSPTSGIGYNEQFF. The CDR3, as DNA: TGCGCCAGCAGCCCAACCAGCGGGATTGGCTACAATGAGCAGTTCTTC. J is TRBJ2-1 and V is TRBV5-1; TRBD2 aligns across 7 bases. The junction had 10 bases not matched to a gene; V was cut back by 4 bases and J by 3 bases. CDR3 length: 16 residues. In germline, CDR1 is SGHRS, CDR2 YFSETQ. Together with reference TRBV5-1 and TRBJ2-1, the CDR3 gives the full variable domain: KAGVTQTPRYLIKTRGQQVTLSCSPISGHRSVSWYQQTPGQGLQFLFEYFSETQRNKGNFPGRFSGRQFSNSRSEMNVSTLELGDSALYLCASSPTSGIGYNEQFFGPGTRLTVL.

The CDR3 DNA follows: TGTGCCAGCAGTTCCTGGACTAGCGGGAGTAATCCCGGGGAGCTGTTTTTT. It codes for CASSSWTSGSNPGELFF. This sequence joins TRBV27 and TRBJ2-2, with 13 bases matching TRBD2. Germline CDR1 and CDR2: MNHEY and SMNVEV (reference sequence). V shed 4 bases, J shed 6 bases, and the junction held 8 bases outside the gene matches. This CDR3 has 17 residues.

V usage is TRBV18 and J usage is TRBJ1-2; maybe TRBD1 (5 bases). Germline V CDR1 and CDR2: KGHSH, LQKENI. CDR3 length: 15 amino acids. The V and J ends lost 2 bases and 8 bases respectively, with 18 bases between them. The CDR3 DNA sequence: TGTGCCAGCTCACCATTCCCCTCGACGGGGGGGGGCTACACCTTC. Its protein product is CASSPFPSTGGGYTF.